This T cell receptor beta chain originates from a study of cytomegalovirus exposure and HLA in healthy donors. This PCR relied on a set of 60 Vbeta primers and 13 Jbeta primers. Method: immunoSEQ multiplex PCR; TCRdb's copy keeps in-frame clones and lacks some. The sample yields approximately 130,000 clones, around 82% seen once. This TCR derives from a man in his forties or fifties in good health and CMV-seronegative. Specimen: PBMCs.

CDR3 sequence reads: CSARRTDTQYF. The CDR3, as DNA: TGCAGTGCCCGGAGGACAGATACGCAGTATTTT. The chain joins TRBV20-1 to TRBJ2-3; D may be TRBD2 (5 bases). The CDR3 is 11 residues long. Per the germline V gene, CDR1 is DFQATT and CDR2 is SNEGSKA (reference sequence). Trimming removed 6 bases at V and 3 bases at J, with 7 bases between.